This T cell receptor (beta chain) was sequenced during a study of shared clonotypes between healthy human individuals. Notes on this clone: Its antigen is as yet unknown.

Several immunoSEQ plates held equal portions of the genomic DNA taken from each subset. TCRdb's copy holds only in-frame clones and misses some; the assay was immunoSEQ multiplex PCR. The sample contains 2 million to 2.5 million clones, 85% to 95% of which appear only once. Study-wide points: The study found lower generation probabilities in non-shared clonotypes than in those shared by all four donors. Naive subsets typically showed greater estimated richness than memory subsets.

CDR3 length: 13 amino acids. With V trimmed by 6 bases and J by 5 bases, 2 bases remained unmatched. CDR1 and CDR2 from the germline V gene are MNHNS and SASEGT. The sequenced material came from naive CD4+ T cells from PBMCs. Noted subset: CD45RA+ positively selected. The chain recombines TRBV6-1 with TRBJ1-5; 9 positions agree with TRBD1. The TCR originated in a man younger than 35 in good health. Some clones in this sample may be carry-over from other donors' samples. This chain's CDR3 is CASRDRGDQPQHF. CDR3 nucleotides: TGTGCCAGCAGGGACAGGGGAGATCAGCCCCAGCATTTT.